This T cell receptor (beta chain) came from a study of neurological immune-mediated disorders (dated by TCRdb to about 2019). A note on the overall study: Peripheral blood TCR-beta repertoires from patients with HTLV-I-associated myelopathy (HAM/TSP), patients with multiple sclerosis, and healthy controls were compared in the study using UMI-based sequencing. Alongside PBMC samples, the set of about 97 TCR-beta libraries contained longitudinal samples, technical triplicates, and paired CD4+ and CD8+ T-cell subsets that had been sorted. The cohort included roughly 71 subjects: about 15 with HAM/TSP, approximately 34 with multiple sclerosis, and about 20 healthy controls.

cDNA synthesis used template-switch 5'RACE with a primer carrying a 10-nucleotide random unique molecular identifier tagging each TCR transcript. Over 160 million TCR-beta sequences, covering 15-18 subjects, were produced in each sequencing run. The RNeasy kit was used to extract total RNA. The KAPA Real-time Library Amplification kit was used to amplify TCR-beta VDJ regions with primers for the TCR constant region and the 5'RACE anchor. Sample indexes and Illumina adaptors were added in a first PCR, after which library yield was increased in a second PCR. The roughly 650 bp TCR product was size-selected on a 2% E-gel SizeSelection system after Ampure bead purification. Before pooling, libraries had their quality checked on a Bioanalyzer, their concentration measured with Qubit, and their quantity determined with the Kapa Library Quantification kit. An Illumina HiSeq 2500 sequenced the libraries paired-end 2 x 150 bp. To increase sequence diversity, roughly 24-32% phiX was spiked into each library pool. The authors processed their data as follows. The UMI-based MiGEC pipeline processed quality-filtered reads and removed over 80% of raw TCR sequences during error correction. IMGT germline references were used for aligning VDJ genes, and each clonotype was defined as a unique CDR3 amino acid sequence together with its V-J genes. Clonal expansion, Shannon diversity, and CDR3 relatedness (CalcPairwiseDistances, ClusterSamples) were evaluated with VDJtools, and phylogenetic trees were built with CLCbio workbench. Expanded clones were defined as having at least 8 unique UMIs, based on coefficient-of-variation modelling across technical triplicates. TCRdb's own reprocessing of the public reads used fastp at Q25 and MiXCR and kept productive beta chains. Rows merge per CDR3 protein into single entries with the most common DNA and genes. V and J calls and clone size were set by TCRdb, not the authors. Counted in this sample were over 65,000 distinct CDR3 sequences; around 9.9% of them appeared once. About 1.7% of the sample is in the top ten clones.

The CDR3 holds 16 amino acids from the cysteine to the phenylalanine. Only the CDR3 region is kept as DNA, spanning 48 bases read in frame from base 1. The germline V and J ends show losses of 0 bases and 4 bases respectively, and no gene match explains 7 bases of the junction. Per the germline V gene, MNHEY is the CDR1 and SVGEGT is the CDR2. What the study reported, not specific to this receptor: Across subjects, expanded clones never shared an identical CDR3 amino acid sequence, which suggests that the TCR-beta repertoires in every group were private. TCR clonal expansion was highest in HAM/TSP patients and lowest in MS patients, with MS patients falling below even healthy controls.

Healthy controls were blood bank volunteers in Maryland, USA. Unsorted PBMC libraries were generated from 2 million PBMCs stored in RNAlater at -80 °C until RNA extraction. Peripheral blood was subjected to Ficoll-Hypaque density gradient centrifugation to isolate PBMCs, which were then cryopreserved in liquid nitrogen. A word on this clonotype: Its antigen is unknown. Per-nucleotide qualities are absent, and no much larger clonotype sits a single base away.

The V and J segments used are TRBV6-2 or TRBV6-3 and TRBJ2-5, with TRBD2 matching 8 junction bases. Sequencing was done on a sample of PBMCs. This receptor was obtained from a man aged 45-65 years in good health. The CDR3 protein: CASSYSAGARGETQYF. The sequence in DNA is TGTGCCAGCAGTTACTCAGCGGGGGCCAGGGGAGAGACCCAGTACTTC.